Described below is a single T cell receptor (beta chain) sequence and its context. The antigen is unknown. This sample was taken from a study of OX40 agonist ivuxolimab in advanced cancers. The overall study: Cancers in dose escalation were hepatocellular, melanoma, renal cell and head and neck. Age averaged around 59 years (range roughly 20 to 90), and roughly 80% were male.

Sequenced by immunoSEQ multiplex PCR; TCRdb stores in-frame clones only, minus some. This table has tens of thousands of clones, 70% to 90% appearing once. Per the germline V gene, CDR1 is SGHNT and CDR2 is YYREEE (reference sequence). V lost 0 bases to trimming and J lost 5 bases, with 5 bases between them. The CDR3 is 13 amino acids. Overall study results and limits: Not determined was the antigen specificity of the expanded peripheral T cells. More expanded clones were found, on average, in CD8+ than in CD4+ T cells.

The genes are TRBV5-4 and TRBJ2-2; no clear D. The clonotype was recovered from an adult with an advanced solid tumor such as melanoma, head and neck, liver or kidney cancer. This specimen was CD4+ or CD8+ T cells sorted from blood, taken in a trial of the OX40 agonist ivuxolimab. CDR3 sequence reads: CASSLDRTGELFF. The CDR3 DNA reads as TGTGCCAGCAGCTTGGATCGTACCGGGGAGCTGTTTTTT. Supplemented by reference TRBV5-4 and TRBJ2-2, the full variable domain reads ETGVTQSPTHLIKTRGQQVTLRCSSQSGHNTVSWYQQALGQGPQFIFQYYREEENGRGNFPPRFSGLQFPNYSSELNVNALELDDSALYLCASSLDRTGELFFGEGSRLTVL.